The rows below give T cell receptor beta chains drawn from one sample of a study of cytomegalovirus exposure and HLA in healthy donors. Produced via immunoSEQ multiplex PCR; TCRdb's table is partial and in-frame only. The sample consists of 150,000 to 200,000 clones, 81% of them appearing once. Material for sequencing was PBMCs. Receptor source: a man aged 35-49 years in good health and CMV-seropositive. The CDR3 runs from the conserved cysteine through the conserved F or W. The D gene is left open where the match is weak. Rows give clone size only sometimes, using once, few, many, or a class for an expanded clone.

d_gene: NA; j_gene: TRBJ1-1; v_gene: TRBV6-5; abundance: NA; CDR3aa: CASSYAGDTEAFF; CDR3nt: TGTGCCAGCAGTTACGCAGGGGACACTGAAGCTTTCTTT
d_gene: TRBD1; j_gene: TRBJ1-5; v_gene: TRBV6-5; abundance: NA; CDR3aa: CASSLNYQGAQPQHF; CDR3nt: TGTGCCAGCAGTCTAAACTATCAGGGGGCTCAGCCCCAGCATTTT
d_gene: TRBD2; j_gene: TRBJ2-7; v_gene: TRBV6-6; abundance: few; CDR3aa: CASSYEGGEQYF; CDR3nt: TGTGCCAGCAGTTACGAGGGAGGGGAGCAGTACTTC
d_gene: NA; j_gene: TRBJ1-2; v_gene: TRBV7-2; abundance: NA; CDR3aa: CASSLGPGYYGYTF; CDR3nt: TGTGCCAGCAGCTTAGGGCCGGGTTACTATGGCTACACCTTC
d_gene: TRBD2; j_gene: TRBJ2-2; v_gene: TRBV10-3; abundance: once; CDR3aa: CAIRLAGGSGELFF; CDR3nt: TGTGCCATTCGACTAGCGGGAGGGTCCGGGGAGCTGTTTTTT
d_gene: TRBD1; j_gene: TRBJ1-1; v_gene: TRBV9; abundance: NA; CDR3aa: CASNEQGMNTEAFF; CDR3nt: TGTGCCAGCAATGAACAGGGGATGAACACTGAAGCTTTCTTT
d_gene: TRBD2; j_gene: TRBJ2-1; v_gene: TRBV7-8; abundance: NA; CDR3aa: CASSARGLAERVNEQFF; CDR3nt: TGTGCCAGCAGTGCACGGGGACTAGCGGAGAGGGTCAATGAGCAGTTCTTC
d_gene: TRBD1; j_gene: TRBJ1-3; v_gene: TRBV2; abundance: NA; CDR3aa: CASTTGAGNTIYF; CDR3nt: TGTGCCAGCACTACAGGGGCTGGAAACACCATATATTTT
d_gene: NA; j_gene: TRBJ2-3; v_gene: TRBV7-3; abundance: NA; CDR3aa: CASSFSSTDTQYF; CDR3nt: TGTGCCAGCAGCTTTTCTAGCACAGATACGCAGTATTTT
d_gene: NA; j_gene: TRBJ1-6; v_gene: TRBV9; abundance: once; CDR3aa: CASSKDGVSPLHF; CDR3nt: TGTGCCAGCAGCAAAGACGGGGTTTCACCCCTCCACTTT
d_gene: NA; j_gene: TRBJ2-7; v_gene: TRBV14; abundance: NA; CDR3aa: CASNAAVHYEQYF; CDR3nt: TGTGCCAGCAATGCGGCAGTTCACTACGAGCAGTACTTC
d_gene: NA; j_gene: TRBJ2-2; v_gene: TRBV5-1; abundance: NA; CDR3aa: CASSLVGYTNTGELFF; CDR3nt: TGCGCCAGCAGCTTGGTGGGCTACACGAACACCGGGGAGCTGTTTTTT
d_gene: TRBD1; j_gene: TRBJ1-5; v_gene: TRBV28; abundance: NA; CDR3aa: CASSRGLGSNQPQHF; CDR3nt: TGTGCCAGCAGCAGGGGGCTAGGTAGCAATCAGCCCCAGCATTTT
d_gene: TRBD2; j_gene: TRBJ2-5; v_gene: TRBV7-9; abundance: NA; CDR3aa: CASSPPGLADQETQYF; CDR3nt: TGTGCCAGCAGTCCACCGGGACTAGCGGACCAAGAGACCCAGTACTTC
d_gene: NA; j_gene: TRBJ2-1; v_gene: TRBV12-1; abundance: NA; CDR3aa: CASSSSGTSRSAIQQFF; CDR3nt: TGTGCCAGCAGCTCCTCCGGGACTAGTAGATCCGCGATCCAGCAGTTCTTC
d_gene: NA; j_gene: TRBJ1-1; v_gene: TRBV7-2; abundance: NA; CDR3aa: CASIWAGINTEAFF; CDR3nt: TGTGCCAGCATTTGGGCAGGTATAAACACTGAAGCTTTCTTT
d_gene: NA; j_gene: TRBJ2-1; v_gene: TRBV4-3; abundance: NA; CDR3aa: CASSPSPAGYNEQFF; CDR3nt: TGCGCCAGCAGCCCTAGCCCCGCCGGATACAATGAGCAGTTCTTC
d_gene: NA; j_gene: TRBJ2-7; v_gene: TRBV5-1; abundance: NA; CDR3aa: CASSLYDEQYF; CDR3nt: TGCGCCAGCAGCTTGTATGACGAGCAGTACTTC
d_gene: TRBD1; j_gene: TRBJ2-2; v_gene: TRBV5-6; abundance: NA; CDR3aa: CASSSGTGVTGELFF; CDR3nt: TGTGCCAGCAGCTCCGGGACAGGGGTCACCGGGGAGCTGTTTTTT
d_gene: TRBD2; j_gene: TRBJ2-3; v_gene: TRBV29-1; abundance: NA; CDR3aa: CSVVPSGRTDTQYF; CDR3nt: TGCAGCGTTGTCCCTAGCGGGAGGACAGATACGCAGTATTTT
d_gene: TRBD1; j_gene: TRBJ2-1; v_gene: TRBV5-1; abundance: once; CDR3aa: CASSRRDRGIDEQFF; CDR3nt: TGCGCCAGCAGCAGGAGGGACAGGGGGATCGATGAGCAGTTCTTC
d_gene: NA; j_gene: TRBJ2-7; v_gene: TRBV7-6; abundance: NA; CDR3aa: CASSPPFSEQYF; CDR3nt: TGTGCCAGCAGCCCCCCCTTCTCCGAGCAGTACTTC